A single TCR beta chain is shown here with its context. Its cognate antigen is unknown. The source of the sample is a study of shared clonotypes between healthy human individuals. Study conclusions and caveats: Clonotype sharing among donors was expected to depend on sequencing depth.

Running of the assay took place at deep level. The assay was immunoSEQ multiplex PCR, and TCRdb's table has in-frame clones only and misses some. The top ten hold roughly 0.13% of the sample, which has over 2 million clones, 85% to 95% seen once. Naive CD4+ cells were CD45RA-selected; the remaining cells were memory. Sequenced: naive CD4+ T cells sorted from blood. Regarding subset: CD45RA+ positively selected. This TCR was sampled from a man aged 18-30 years in good health.

The DNA for the CDR3 is TGTGCCAGCAGACTGGGACTAGCGGGAGTCGGTGAGCAGTTCTTC. This sequence encodes CASRLGLAGVGEQFF. The chain uses TRBV6-5 and TRBJ2-1; 14 positions match TRBD2. The V gene's germline CDR1 is MNHEY and CDR2 SVGAGI. V shed 6 bases, J shed 9 bases, and the junction held 7 bases outside the gene matches. This CDR3 contains 15 residues.